Each of the 14 T cell receptor beta chains below was sequenced from the same sample in a study of T cells expressing NK-cell markers. Reanalyzing the 5' RACE reads, TCRdb keeps one entry per CDR3 protein, without DNA. Across approximately 460,000 distinct CDR3 sequences, the top ten clones capture 6% to 8% of the sample. Sequencing was done on a sample of blood T cells: a sorted CD56 or NKG2C T cell subset, CD4+ or CD8+ T cells, or bulk PBMC T cells (not recorded which). These receptors originate from a woman between 18 and 69 years old in good health.

The chain combines TRBV20-1 with TRBJ2-4; as DNA is missing, the TRBD1 call by TCRdb cannot be tested. The V gene's germline CDR1 is DFQATT and CDR2 SNEGSKA (reference sequence). The CDR3 covers 14 residues. The CDR3 loop reads CSAPHPLAKNIQYF.

J is TRBJ2-7 and V is TRBV4-3; TCRdb returns TRBD1, unconfirmable since there is no DNA. In germline, CDR1 is LGHNA, CDR2 YSLEER. The CDR3 totals 16 residues. The CDR3 spells CASSQEFTGGWYEQYF.

The V call is TRBV29-1, the J call TRBJ2-2; the TCRdb call, TRBD2, lacks DNA for checking. This CDR3 spans 14 amino acids. Looked up from germline, CDR1 is SQVTM and CDR2 is ANQGSEA. CDR3 loop: CSVLAGGSAGELFF.

The chain joins TRBV27 to TRBJ1-5. In germline, CDR1 is MNHEY, CDR2 SMNVEV (reference sequence). The CDR3 runs 13 residues. CDR3 protein: CASSFTMNQPQHF.

CDR3 sequence: CASSLGAGPHSGNTIYF. This chain links TRBV7-2 with TRBJ1-3. The CDR3 has 17 amino acids. Germline V CDR1 and CDR2: SGHTA, FQGNSA.

The chain has TRBV27 and TRBJ1-1. The CDR3 loop spans 14 amino acids. Germline V gene sequence: CDR1 MNHEY, CDR2 SMNVEV (reference sequence). CDR3: CASSRGAGNTEAFF.

J is TRBJ2-1 and V is TRBV20-1; absent DNA, TCRdb's TRBD1 call cannot be checked. This CDR3 contains 18 residues. Looked up from germline, CDR1 is DFQATT and CDR2 is SNEGSKA (reference sequence). The CDR3 protein is CSARVPVSARSSYNEQFF.

The chain combines TRBV5-1 with TRBJ2-5. The CDR3 spans 14 residues. The germline gives CDR1 SGHRS, CDR2 YFSETQ. The CDR3 region is CASSLASATPTQYF.

This chain connects TRBV29-1 to TRBJ2-1; TCRdb's D call, TRBD2, is unchecked because there is no DNA. Germline CDR1 and CDR2: SQVTM and ANQGSEA. CDR3 size: 12 residues. CDR3 region: CSVRTSFNEQFF.

This chain links TRBV25-1 with TRBJ2-1; TCRdb selects TRBD2, and the lack of DNA leaves this call unchecked. CDR3 length: 14 residues. The germline gives CDR1 MGHDK, CDR2 SYGVNS. This CDR3 is CASALAGPRDEQFF.

The chain couples TRBV5-1 to TRBJ2-3; without DNA, the TCRdb call of TRBD2 cannot be checked. Germline CDR1 reads SGHRS; CDR2 reads YFSETQ. The CDR3 consists of 16 residues. CDR3 residues: CASSLDRGGSTDTQYF.

The CDR3 loop is CSARDSALSGYNEQFF. V gene TRBV20-1 combines with J gene TRBJ2-1; TCRdb names TRBD1, which stays unverified in the absence of DNA. The germline gives CDR1 DFQATT, CDR2 SNEGSKA (reference sequence). This CDR3 is built from 16 residues.

This chain connects TRBV7-3 to TRBJ2-2. There are 15 residues in the CDR3. Per germline, CDR1 SGHTA and CDR2 FQGTGA. The chain's CDR3 is CASSLVGKNTGELFF. The full variable domain, rest sourced from reference TRBV7-3 and TRBJ2-2, is GAGVSQTPSNKVTEKGKYVELRCDPISGHTALYWYRQSLGQGPEFLIYFQGTGAADDSGLPNDRFFAVRPEGSVSTLKIQRTERGDSAVYLCASSLVGKNTGELFFGEGSRLTVL.

This rearrangement joins TRBV21-1 to TRBJ1-6. TRBV21-1 is assigned pseudogene status. This CDR3 comprises 20 residues. The chain's CDR3 is CASSPCRRGKGGSYNSPLHF.